This TCR beta chain was captured by sequencing in a study of tumor-infiltrating lymphocytes in primary liver carcinoma listed by TCRdb under 2017. With regard to the full study: Between November 2015 and March 2016, a handful of patients in China with histopathologically diagnosed primary liver carcinoma had their tumors surgically resected. Of the five patients (three men and two women, aged 30 to 69 years), four had hepatocellular carcinoma and one had combined HCC and intrahepatic cholangiocarcinoma. The tumors of the five patients were staged as T1-T3 N0M0, with maximum diameters ranging from roughly 4 to 11 cm. Each sample produced roughly 3.65 to 7.13 million productive TCRbeta reads, and read depth showed no significant difference between tissue types. Across five regions of each liver tumor, along with adjacent normal tissue and blood, the study brought together TCRbeta repertoire sequencing, expression microarrays and whole-exome sequencing. A total of roughly 35 specimens from 5 patients underwent TCRbeta repertoire sequencing, comprising some 25 tumor regions, 5 adjacent noncancerous liver tissues and 5 peripheral blood samples. Repertoires from technical replicates were highly reproducible, with mean shared-clone rates roughly 0.86 and correlation coefficients above 0.98. What the authors observed across the whole study: Only the TCR beta chain was sequenced, which likely underestimates true repertoire diversity because unpaired alpha chains were not captured. Because the samples were bulk and unsorted, CD4+ and CD8+ T cell repertoires could not be compared. With just four to six patients in the study, the authors point out that the findings should be validated in a larger study. A significantly larger repertoire fraction was made up by the top 250 clones in tumors than in blood (p = 0.039). Consistent with antigen-driven expansion, pairs of tumor regions showed higher repertoire overlap (mean around 36%) than either tumor-adjacent pairs (around 17%) or tumor-blood pairs (around 15%).

Using a constant-region primer and ProtoScript II reverse transcriptase, TCRbeta-specific cDNA was reverse-transcribed from approximately 0.5 ug total RNA. Three nested multiplex PCR rounds, following a slightly modified ARM-PCR procedure, were used to build the TCRbeta libraries. Each of the first two PCR rounds ran for approximately 10 cycles and used multiplex TRBV1-TRBV30 forward primers together with a Cbeta reverse primer. Sample barcodes and Illumina adapters were added in a final 25-cycle PCR using Deep VentR polymerase. Amplicons of 200-500 bp were gel-purified with a QIAquick gel extraction kit before sequencing. TCRbeta amplicons were sequenced on an Illumina HiSeq 2500 with 250-bp paired-end reads. Regarding the original processing steps: Trimmomatic v0.33 was used to quality-trim the reads, and FLASH v1.2.11 was used to merge paired reads so that full CDR3 sequences could be recovered. V, D and J germline segments were assigned to the rearranged TCRbeta sequences using MiGEC v1.2.1b. Clonotype statistics and Shannon-Wiener diversity indices were computed with VDJtools v1.0.0. To cut down on sampling bias, every analysis after diversity analysis relied on just the 250 most abundant clonotypes from each sample. Starting from the raw public reads, TCRdb applied fastp trimming at Q25, assembled clones with MiXCR and retained in-frame beta chains. Each record represents a unique CDR3 protein, reported with the most common genes and DNA among its rows. TCRdb's processing, not the authors', yielded these V and J calls. This sample comprises some 190,000 distinct CDR3 sequences, over 50% of them detected only once. Together, the top ten hold under 75% of the sample.

In regard to this clonotype: There is no known antigen for this receptor. No qualities accompany the bases; no much larger clone lies one base away.

CDR1 and CDR2, looked up from the germline V gene, are SGHDT and YYEEEE. Taken from cysteine to phenylalanine, the CDR3 has 13 residues. The read is trimmed to its CDR3 DNA, 39 bases read in frame from base 1. V is cut by 5 bases and J by 3 bases, and the space between the germline ends is 11 bases. TRIzol reagent was used to extract blood RNA from unsorted whole blood, while the DNeasy Blood & Tissue kit provided the germline DNA. Chronic HBV infection was present in the patients, and the patients were treatment-naive at sampling. Before surgery, about 3.9 milliliters of peripheral blood were drawn into K2EDTA tubes.

The sequence was collected from a man aged 35-49 years with primary liver carcinoma and hepatitis B virus infection. The sequenced material came from peripheral blood. Recombination joined TRBV5-6 with TRBJ1-1; the D gene is not confidently resolved. The CDR3 has the sequence CASSPPGDTEAFF. The sequenced DNA is TGTGCCAGCAGTCCCCCCGGGGACACTGAAGCTTTCTTT.